The sequence of this T cell receptor (beta chain) was determined in a study of memory CD8 T cells in hepatitis C reinfection (dated by TCRdb to about 2017). In the study overall: Two consecutive HCV infections were spontaneously resolved by three donors, whereas a primary infection was cleared by two donors who then became chronically infected after reinfection. HCV reinfection was defined by a positive HCV RNA test following two negative tests taken at least 60 days apart. Samples from before reinfection were taken anywhere from 55 to 20 weeks prior to reinfection being detected. In five donors, the study followed the TCR beta repertoire of virus-specific CD8 T cells over time through an HCV reinfection episode. Between about 2008 and 2012, about five reinfection cases that had stored pre-reinfection samples were identified. Participants who had resolved a prior HCV infection were followed every 3 months in the reinfection study.

Trimmed from V: 2 bases; trimmed from J: 4 bases; junction bases lacking a gene match: 2. CDR1 and CDR2, per the germline V gene, are MNHEY and SVGAGI. The CDR3 contains 14 residues, cysteine and phenylalanine counted. The sequence is cut down to CDR3 DNA, 42 bases in frame from base 1. For this clone: Its binding antigen is unknown. Qualities for individual bases were not recorded, and no much larger clone is one base off.

Results and caveats for the whole study, not just this receptor: With only 4 to 6 donors, the study could not reach definitive conclusions about public clonotypes linked to secondary clearance.

The sample's time point label, in plain terms: pre-reinfection, 55 to 20 weeks before reinfection detection. The sorted cells were sequenced directly ex vivo, without any in vitro expansion ahead of TCR sequencing. The donors were people who inject drugs and were enrolled in Canada's Montreal Acute Hepatitis C Cohort Study (HEPCO). As controls, total naive CD8 T cells were sorted as viable CD3+ CD8+ CD45RO- cells from two donors at all three reinfection time points. Before sorting, cryopreserved peripheral blood mononuclear cells were thawed, and CD8 T cells were purified from the thawed cells. CD8 T cells were enriched by negative selection with the MACS CD8+ T cell Isolation Kit. A BD FACSAria II sorter with FACSDiva software was used for cell sorting, and FlowJo was used for data analysis. The library was built by means of the immunoSEQ multiplex PCR assay. Genomic DNA was extracted from sorted cells, and the TCR beta V, D and J regions were sequenced by Adaptive Biotechnologies' automated high-throughput method. A two-step, bias-controlled multiplex PCR was used to amplify CDR3 regions. An Illumina instrument was used to sequence the amplified TCR beta libraries. As for how the authors treated the data: Demultiplexed reads were processed to reduce amplification and sequencing bias, and CDR3 sequences were assigned to gene families using the IMGT database. ImmunoSEQ software version 2.0 was used to analyze the repertoire data. Clonotype lists were filtered to remove out-of-frame sequences and sequences containing stop codons in the CDR3. Clonotypes with a frequency below 0.01% were excluded because such clonotypes corresponded to less than one cell. Richness was calculated by dividing observed richness by input cell number, and evenness was calculated by dividing Shannon entropy by log observed richness. Simpson diversity and Morisita-Horn overlap indices were used to quantify repertoire diversity and similarity between time points. Clonotypes were sorted into dominant (>1%), sub-dominant (0.5-0.99%), low abundance (0.1-0.49%) or lowest abundance (<0.1%) groups. A germline index was derived by subtracting total nucleotide additions from total CDR3 length and dividing the result by total CDR3 length. TCRdb limited this immuneACCESS table to in-frame rearrangements with V and J called. A share of clones is missing; checked studies link under half to unresolved V genes, and the rest is unexplained. V and J calls and clone size are given by that table; D and trimming were obtained from the DNA. In this sample the table shows over 50,000 clones, about nine tenths of which occur a single time. Less than 1.2% of the sample is in the top ten clones.

The chain links TRBV6-5 with TRBJ1-2; 9 of the junction bases match TRBD1. Specimen: naive CD8+ T cells sorted from blood. The cell subset or site label, read with the paper, signifies: total naive CD8+CD45RO- T cells. The TCR comes from a man aged 18 to 30 with hepatitis C virus infection. In nucleotides, the sequence is TGTGCCAGCAGTTACGGGACAGGGAGCTATGGCTACACCTTC. Its protein is CASSYGTGSYGYTF.